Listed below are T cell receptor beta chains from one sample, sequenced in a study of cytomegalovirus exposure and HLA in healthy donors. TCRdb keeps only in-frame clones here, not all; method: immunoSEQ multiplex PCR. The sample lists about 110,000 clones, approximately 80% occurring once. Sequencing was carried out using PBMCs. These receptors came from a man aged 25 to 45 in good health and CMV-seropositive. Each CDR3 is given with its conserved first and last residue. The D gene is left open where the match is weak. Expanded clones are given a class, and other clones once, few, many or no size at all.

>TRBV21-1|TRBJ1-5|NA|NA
TGTGCCACTACCTTCGGGGTTTTTGGCCCACTTCAGCCCCAGCATTTT
CATTFGVFGPLQPQHF
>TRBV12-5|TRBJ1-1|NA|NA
TGTGCTAGTGGTTCGATGACGGGTTGGGACACTGAAGCTTTCTTT
CASGSMTGWDTEAFF
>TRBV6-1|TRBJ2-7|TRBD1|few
TGTGCCAGCAGTTCCGGACAGGGCTACGAGCAGTACTTC
CASSSGQGYEQYF
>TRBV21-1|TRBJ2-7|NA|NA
TGTGCCGCTCTAGAAGTCGGGACTTCGGACCCCTACGAGCAGTACTTC
CAALEVGTSDPYEQYF
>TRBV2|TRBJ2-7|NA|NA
TGTGCCAGCAGTGCCCAGCGCTACGAGCAGTACTTC
CASSAQRYEQYF
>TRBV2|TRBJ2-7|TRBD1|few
TGTGCCAGCAGTCTTAACAGGGGCCTGTTGGAGTACTTC
CASSLNRGLLEYF
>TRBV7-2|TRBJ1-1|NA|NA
TGTGCCAGCAGCTTAAGGGTCAGGGGCTCAGCTTTCTTT
CASSLRVRGSAFF
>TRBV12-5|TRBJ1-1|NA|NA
TGTGCTAGTGCCCGGGGAGAAGGAAACACTGAAGCTTTCTTT
CASARGEGNTEAFF
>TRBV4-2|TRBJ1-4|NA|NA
TGTGCCAGCAGCGCTAGTATAACTAATGAAAAACTGTTTTTT
CASSASITNEKLFF
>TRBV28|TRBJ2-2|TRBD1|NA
TGTGCCAGCACCACGCGGAACCTCGGGACAGGGAAGAACACCGGGGAGCTGTTTTTT
CASTTRNLGTGKNTGELFF
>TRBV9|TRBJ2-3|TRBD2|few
TGTGCCAGCAGCCTGGCCGGGGGGGCAGATACGCAGTATTTT
CASSLAGGADTQYF
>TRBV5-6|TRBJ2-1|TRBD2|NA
TGTGCCAGCAGTTTAGATCGGGAGGGCTCCTACAATGAGCAGTTCTTC
CASSLDREGSYNEQFF
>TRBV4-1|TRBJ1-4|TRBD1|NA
TGCGCCAGCAGCCAACAAGGACAGGGGGAAGAAAAACTGTTTTTT
CASSQQGQGEEKLFF
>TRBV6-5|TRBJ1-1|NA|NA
TGTGCCAGCAGTCGGGGGACGAGGAACACTGAAGCTTTCTTT
CASSRGTRNTEAFF
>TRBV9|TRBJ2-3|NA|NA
TGTGCCAGCAGCGTAGGGCGGACACAGGATACGCAGTATTTT
CASSVGRTQDTQYF
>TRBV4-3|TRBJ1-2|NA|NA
TGCGCCAGCAGCCCGGACACCTTTAACTATGGCTACACCTTC
CASSPDTFNYGYTF
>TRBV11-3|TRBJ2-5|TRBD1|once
TGTGCCAGCAGCTCAGGACAGGGGGTGGAAGAGACCCAGTACTTC
CASSSGQGVEETQYF
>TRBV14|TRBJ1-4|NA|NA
TGTGCCAGCAGCCAAGGCCAGGGGCTAGCTAATGAAAAACTGTTTTTT
CASSQGQGLANEKLFF
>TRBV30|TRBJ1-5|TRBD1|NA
TGTGCCTGGAGTCCTGAGACAGGGGGCAATCAGCCCCAGCATTTT
CAWSPETGGNQPQHF
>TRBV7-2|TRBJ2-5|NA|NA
TGTGCCAGCAGATCTCAAGAGACCCAGTACTTC
CASRSQETQYF
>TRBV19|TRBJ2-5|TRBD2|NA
TGTTCCTCTAGCGGGGGAGGTATCGGGGAGACCCAGTACTTC
CSSSGGGIGETQYF
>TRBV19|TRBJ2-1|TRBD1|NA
TGTGCCAGTAGTTCTCTTGGGACAGGGGAGAGTGAGCAGTTCTTC
CASSSLGTGESEQFF
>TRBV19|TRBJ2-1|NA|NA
TGTGCCAGTCCCATGGTGGGCCCTACCTACAATGAGCAGTTCTTC
CASPMVGPTYNEQFF
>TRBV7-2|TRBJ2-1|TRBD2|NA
TGTGCCAGCAGCGCACGGCGGGGGGGCGGTGGCAATGAGCAGTTCTTC
CASSARRGGGGNEQFF
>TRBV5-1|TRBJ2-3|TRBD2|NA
TGCGCCAGCAGCCGGTTAGCGGGGGGATCAGATACGCAGTATTTT
CASSRLAGGSDTQYF
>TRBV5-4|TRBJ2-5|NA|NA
TGTGCCAGCAGCGTAGAGGATGAGACCCAGTACTTC
CASSVEDETQYF
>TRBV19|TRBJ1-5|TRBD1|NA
TGTGCCAGTAGTAACCGACAGGGCGGTCAGCCCCAGCATTTT
CASSNRQGGQPQHF
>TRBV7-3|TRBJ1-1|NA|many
TGTGCCAGCAGCTTAAAAGCGATAGGAGCTTTCTTT
CASSLKAIGAFF
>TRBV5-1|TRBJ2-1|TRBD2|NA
TGCGCCAGCAGCCCCACTAGCGGGGGGGGCCGCAATGAGCAGTTCTTC
CASSPTSGGGRNEQFF